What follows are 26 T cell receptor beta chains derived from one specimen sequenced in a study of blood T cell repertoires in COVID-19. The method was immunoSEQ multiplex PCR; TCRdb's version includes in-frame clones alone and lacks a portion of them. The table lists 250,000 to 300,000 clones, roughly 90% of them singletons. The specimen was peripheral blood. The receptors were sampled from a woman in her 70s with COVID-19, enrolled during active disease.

The CDR3 region is CASSIGASGSSGANVLTF. In DNA, the CDR3 is TGTGCCAGTAGTATAGGGGCTAGCGGGAGCTCTGGGGCCAACGTCCTGACTTTC. The rearrangement uses TRBV19 and TRBJ2-6; TRBD2 aligns across 10 bases. The CDR3 spans 18 residues. V lost 1 base to trimming and J lost 0 bases; unmatched junction nucleotides: 3. Germline CDR1 and CDR2: LNHDA and SQIVND (reference sequence).

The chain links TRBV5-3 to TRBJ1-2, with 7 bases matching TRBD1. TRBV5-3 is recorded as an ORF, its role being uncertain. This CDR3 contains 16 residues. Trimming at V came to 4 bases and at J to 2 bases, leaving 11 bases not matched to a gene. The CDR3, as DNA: TGTGCCAGAAGCCCTCTCAGCCCGACAGGGAACTATGGCTACACCTTC. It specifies CARSPLSPTGNYGYTF.

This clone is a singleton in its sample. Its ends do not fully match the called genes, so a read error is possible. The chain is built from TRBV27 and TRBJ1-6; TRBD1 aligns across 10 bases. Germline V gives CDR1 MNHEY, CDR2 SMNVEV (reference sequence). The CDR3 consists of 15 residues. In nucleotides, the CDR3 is TGTGCCAGCAGTTACCGGGACAGGGGTAATTTACCCCTCCACTTT. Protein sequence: CASSYRDRGNLPLHF.

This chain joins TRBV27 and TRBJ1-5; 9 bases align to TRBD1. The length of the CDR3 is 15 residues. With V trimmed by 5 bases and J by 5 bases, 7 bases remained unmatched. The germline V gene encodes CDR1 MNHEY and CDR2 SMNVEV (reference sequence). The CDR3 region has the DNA TGTGCCAGCAGTCCGGGACAGGGCCCCTATCAGCCCCAGCATTTT. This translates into CASSPGQGPYQPQHF.

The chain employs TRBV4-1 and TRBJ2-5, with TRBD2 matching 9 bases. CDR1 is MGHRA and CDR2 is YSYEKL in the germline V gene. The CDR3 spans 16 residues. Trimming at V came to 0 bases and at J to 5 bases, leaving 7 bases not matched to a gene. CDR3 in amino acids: CASSQDPAGGSETQYF. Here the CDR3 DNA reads TGCGCCAGCAGCCAAGATCCAGCGGGGGGTTCGGAGACCCAGTACTTC.

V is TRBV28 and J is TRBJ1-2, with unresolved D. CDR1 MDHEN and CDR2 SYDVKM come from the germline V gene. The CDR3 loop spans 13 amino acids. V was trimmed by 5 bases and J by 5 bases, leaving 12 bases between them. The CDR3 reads CASSPRVGYGYTF. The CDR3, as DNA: TGTGCCAGCAGTCCGCGGGTGGGGTATGGCTACACCTTC.

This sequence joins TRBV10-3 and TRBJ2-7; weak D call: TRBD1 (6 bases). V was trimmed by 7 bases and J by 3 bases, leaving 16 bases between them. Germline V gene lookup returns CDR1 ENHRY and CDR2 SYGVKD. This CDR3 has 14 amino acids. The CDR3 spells CAIMRAGAIYEQYF. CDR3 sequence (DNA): TGTGCCATCATGCGGGCAGGGGCCATCTACGAGCAGTACTTC.

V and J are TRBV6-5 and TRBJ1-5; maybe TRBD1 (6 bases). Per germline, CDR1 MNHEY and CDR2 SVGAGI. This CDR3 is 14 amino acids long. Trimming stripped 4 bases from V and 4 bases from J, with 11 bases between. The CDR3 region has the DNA TGTGCCAGCAGTTCAGGGGTACGGAATCAGCCCCAGCATTTT. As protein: CASSSGVRNQPQHF.

The DNA for the CDR3 is TGTGCCAGTAGCCCTTCCTCTGGGACAGGGTCCACCTACGAGCAGTACTTC. It specifies CASSPSSGTGSTYEQYF. The chain uses TRBV19 and TRBJ2-7; 9 bases align to TRBD1. In germline, CDR1 is LNHDA, CDR2 SQIVND (reference sequence). V lost 6 bases, J lost 2 bases, and 14 bases stayed unmatched. The CDR3 sequence is 17 residues long.

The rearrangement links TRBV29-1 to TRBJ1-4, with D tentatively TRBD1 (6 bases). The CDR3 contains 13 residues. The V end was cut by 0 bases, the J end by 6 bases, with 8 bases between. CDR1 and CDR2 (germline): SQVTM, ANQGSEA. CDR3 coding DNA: TGCAGCGTTGAAGACAGGGGATATGAAAAACTGTTTTTT. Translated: CSVEDRGYEKLFF.

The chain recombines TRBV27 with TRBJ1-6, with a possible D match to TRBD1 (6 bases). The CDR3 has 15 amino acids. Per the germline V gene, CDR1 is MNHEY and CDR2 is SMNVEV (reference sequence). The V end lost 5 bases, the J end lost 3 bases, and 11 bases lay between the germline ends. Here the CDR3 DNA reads TGTGCCAGCAGTGACGGACAGATCTATAATTCACCCCTCCACTTT. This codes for CASSDGQIYNSPLHF.

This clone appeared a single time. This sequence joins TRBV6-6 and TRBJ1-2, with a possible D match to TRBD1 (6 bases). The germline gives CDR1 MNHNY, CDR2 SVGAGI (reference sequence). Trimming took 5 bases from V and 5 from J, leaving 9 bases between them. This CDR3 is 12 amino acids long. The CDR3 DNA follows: TGTGCCAGCAGTGACAGGCGGTATGGCTACACCTTC. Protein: CASSDRRYGYTF.

The CDR3 coding sequence is TGTGCCGGAGGGGACAGGAACACTGAAGCTTTCTTT. Protein sequence: CAGGDRNTEAFF. The chain combines TRBV6-5 with TRBJ1-1; TRBD1 aligns across 7 bases. The germline gives CDR1 MNHEY, CDR2 SVGAGI. Germline trimming cut 11 bases from V and 1 base from J; bases unmatched to any gene: 4. The CDR3 runs to 12 residues.

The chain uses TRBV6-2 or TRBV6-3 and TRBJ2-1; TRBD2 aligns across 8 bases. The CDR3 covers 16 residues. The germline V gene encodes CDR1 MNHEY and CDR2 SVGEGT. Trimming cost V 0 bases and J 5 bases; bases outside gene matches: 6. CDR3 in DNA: TGTGCCAGCAGTTACTCGATACTAGCGGCCCACAATGAGCAGTTCTTC. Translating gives CASSYSILAAHNEQFF.

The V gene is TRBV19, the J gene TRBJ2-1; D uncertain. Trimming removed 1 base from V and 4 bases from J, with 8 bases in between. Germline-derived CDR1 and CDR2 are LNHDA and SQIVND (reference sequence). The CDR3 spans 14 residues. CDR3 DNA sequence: TGTGCCAGTAGTATAGCCTCTGTTTACAATGAGCAGTTCTTC. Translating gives CASSIASVYNEQFF.

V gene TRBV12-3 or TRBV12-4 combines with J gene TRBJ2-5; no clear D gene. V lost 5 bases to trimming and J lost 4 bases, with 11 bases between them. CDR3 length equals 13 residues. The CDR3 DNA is TGTGCCAGCAGTCACTGGGCCTCAGAGACCCAGTACTTC. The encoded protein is CASSHWASETQYF.

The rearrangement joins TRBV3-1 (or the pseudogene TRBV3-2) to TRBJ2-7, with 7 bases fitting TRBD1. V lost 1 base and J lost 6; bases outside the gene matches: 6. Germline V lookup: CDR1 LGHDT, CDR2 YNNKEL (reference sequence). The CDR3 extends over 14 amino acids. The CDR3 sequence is CASSQGQGVSEQYF. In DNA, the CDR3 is TGTGCCAGCAGCCAAGGTCAGGGGGTATCCGAGCAGTACTTC.

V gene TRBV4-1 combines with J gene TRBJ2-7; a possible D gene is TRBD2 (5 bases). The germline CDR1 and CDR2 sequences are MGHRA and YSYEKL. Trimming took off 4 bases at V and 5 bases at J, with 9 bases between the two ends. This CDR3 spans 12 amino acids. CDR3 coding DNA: TGCGCCAGCAGCCTCCGGGGAGACGAGCAGTACTTC. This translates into CASSLRGDEQYF.

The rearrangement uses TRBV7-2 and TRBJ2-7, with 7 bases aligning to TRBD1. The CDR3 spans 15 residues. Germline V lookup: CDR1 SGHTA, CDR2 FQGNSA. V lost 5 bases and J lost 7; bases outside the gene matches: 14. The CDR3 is CASSESMTGLREQYF. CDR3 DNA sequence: TGTGCCAGCAGCGAAAGTATGACAGGGTTGAGGGAGCAGTACTTC. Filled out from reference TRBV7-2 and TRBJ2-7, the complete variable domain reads GAGVSQSPSNKVTEKGKDVELRCDPISGHTALYWYRQSLGQGLEFLIYFQGNSAPDKSGLPSDRFSAERTGGSVSTLTIQRTQQEDSAVYLCASSESMTGLREQYFGPGTRLTVT.

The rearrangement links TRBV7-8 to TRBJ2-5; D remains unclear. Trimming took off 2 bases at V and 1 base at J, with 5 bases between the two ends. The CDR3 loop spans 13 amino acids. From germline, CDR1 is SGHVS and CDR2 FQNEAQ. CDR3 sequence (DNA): TGTGCCAGCAGCTTATCGGGCCAAGAGACCCAGTACTTC. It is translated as CASSLSGQETQYF.

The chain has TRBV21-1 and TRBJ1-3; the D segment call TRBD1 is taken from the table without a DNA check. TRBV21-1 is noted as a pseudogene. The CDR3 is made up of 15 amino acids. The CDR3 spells CASTTGSYRVDTIYF. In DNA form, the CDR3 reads TGTGCCAGCACCACAGGGAGCTATCGGGTAGACACCATATATTTT.

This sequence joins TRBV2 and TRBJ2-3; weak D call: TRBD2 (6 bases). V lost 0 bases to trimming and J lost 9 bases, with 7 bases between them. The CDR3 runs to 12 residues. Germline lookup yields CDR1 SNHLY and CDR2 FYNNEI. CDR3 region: CASSEAEGTQYF. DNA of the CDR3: TGTGCCAGCAGTGAAGCGGAGGGGACGCAGTATTTT.

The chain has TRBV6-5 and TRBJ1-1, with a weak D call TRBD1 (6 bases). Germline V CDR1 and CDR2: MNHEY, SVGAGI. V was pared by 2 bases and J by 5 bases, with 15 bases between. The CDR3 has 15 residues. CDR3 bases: TGTGCCAGCAGTTACGGTCAGGGGTTCGCGACTGAAGCTTTCTTT. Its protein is CASSYGQGFATEAFF.

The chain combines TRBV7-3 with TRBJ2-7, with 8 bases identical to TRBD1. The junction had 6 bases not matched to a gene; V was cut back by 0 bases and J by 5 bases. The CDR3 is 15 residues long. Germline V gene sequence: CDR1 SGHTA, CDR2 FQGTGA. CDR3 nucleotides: TGTGCCAGCAGCTTAACATACGGACAGGGCCACGAGCAGTACTTC. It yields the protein CASSLTYGQGHEQYF.

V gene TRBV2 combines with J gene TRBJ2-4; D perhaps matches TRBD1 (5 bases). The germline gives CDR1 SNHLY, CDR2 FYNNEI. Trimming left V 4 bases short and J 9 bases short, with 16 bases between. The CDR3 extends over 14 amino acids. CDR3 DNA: TGTGCCAGCAGTGTGGTAGGGGATGGTGGCATTCAGTACTTC. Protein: CASSVVGDGGIQYF.

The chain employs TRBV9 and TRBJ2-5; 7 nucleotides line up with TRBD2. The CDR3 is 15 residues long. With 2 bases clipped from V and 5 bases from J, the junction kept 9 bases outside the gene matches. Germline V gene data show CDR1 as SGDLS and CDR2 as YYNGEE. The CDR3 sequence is CASSVGGLGKETQYF. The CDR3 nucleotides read TGTGCCAGCAGCGTGGGCGGACTAGGCAAGGAGACCCAGTACTTC.